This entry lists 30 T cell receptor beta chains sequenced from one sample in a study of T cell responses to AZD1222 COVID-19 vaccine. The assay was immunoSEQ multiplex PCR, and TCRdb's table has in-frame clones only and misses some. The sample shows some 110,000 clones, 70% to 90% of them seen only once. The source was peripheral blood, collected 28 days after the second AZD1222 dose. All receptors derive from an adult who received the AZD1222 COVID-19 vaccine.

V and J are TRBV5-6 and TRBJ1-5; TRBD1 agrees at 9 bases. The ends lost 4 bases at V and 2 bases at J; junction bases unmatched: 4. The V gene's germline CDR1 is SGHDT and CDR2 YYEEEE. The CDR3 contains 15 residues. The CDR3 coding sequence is TGTGCCAGCAGCATGACAGGGGGGGGCAATCAGCCCCAGCATTTT. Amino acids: CASSMTGGGNQPQHF.

CDR3 DNA: TGTGCCAGTAGTATAGGCCGGGAACCCTACGAGCAGTACTTC. Encoded protein: CASSIGREPYEQYF. This chain joins TRBV19 and TRBJ2-7; perhaps TRBD2 as D (5 bases). This CDR3 has 14 residues. The germline gives CDR1 LNHDA, CDR2 SQIVND (reference sequence). Trimming left V 1 base short and J 2 bases short, with 9 bases between.

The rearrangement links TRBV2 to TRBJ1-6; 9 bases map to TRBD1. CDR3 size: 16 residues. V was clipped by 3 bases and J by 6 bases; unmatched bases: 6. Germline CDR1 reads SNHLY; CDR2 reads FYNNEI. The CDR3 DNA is TGTGCCAGCAGTGAGGACAGGGGAATCGGTAATTCACCCCTCCACTTT. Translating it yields CASSEDRGIGNSPLHF.

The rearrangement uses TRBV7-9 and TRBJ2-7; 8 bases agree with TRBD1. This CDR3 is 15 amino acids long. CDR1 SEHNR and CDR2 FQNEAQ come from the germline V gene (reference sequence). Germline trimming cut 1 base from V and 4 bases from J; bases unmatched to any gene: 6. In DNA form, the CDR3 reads TGTGCCAGCAGCTTAGAGACAGGGGATGGGTACGAGCAGTACTTC. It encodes CASSLETGDGYEQYF.

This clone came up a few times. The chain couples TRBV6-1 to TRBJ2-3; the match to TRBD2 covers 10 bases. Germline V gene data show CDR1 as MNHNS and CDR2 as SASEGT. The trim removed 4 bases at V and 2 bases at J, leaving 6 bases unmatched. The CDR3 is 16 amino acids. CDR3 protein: CASSVSSGSPTDTQYF. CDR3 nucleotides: TGTGCCAGCAGTGTGTCTAGCGGGAGTCCCACAGATACGCAGTATTTT.

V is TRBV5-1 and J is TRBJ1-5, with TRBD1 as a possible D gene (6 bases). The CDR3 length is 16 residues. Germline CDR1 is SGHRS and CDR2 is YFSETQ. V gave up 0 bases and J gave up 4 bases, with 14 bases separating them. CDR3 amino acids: CASSLAYRVGNQPQHF. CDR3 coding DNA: TGCGCCAGCAGCTTGGCCTACAGGGTTGGTAATCAGCCCCAGCATTTT.

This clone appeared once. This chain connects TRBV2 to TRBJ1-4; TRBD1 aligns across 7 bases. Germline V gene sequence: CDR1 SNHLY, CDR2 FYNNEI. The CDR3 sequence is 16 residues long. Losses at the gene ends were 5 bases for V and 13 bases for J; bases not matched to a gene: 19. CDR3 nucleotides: TGTGCCAGCAGTCTCCGACAAAGATGGGACAGAGTCGGACTGTTTTTT. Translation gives CASSLRQRWDRVGLFF. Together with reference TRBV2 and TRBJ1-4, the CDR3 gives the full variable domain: EPEVTQTPSHQVTQMGQEVILRCVPISNHLYFYWYRQILGQKVEFLVSFYNNEISEKSEIFDDQFSVERPDGSNFTLKIRSTKLEDSAMYFCASSLRQRWDRVGLFFGSGTQLSVL.

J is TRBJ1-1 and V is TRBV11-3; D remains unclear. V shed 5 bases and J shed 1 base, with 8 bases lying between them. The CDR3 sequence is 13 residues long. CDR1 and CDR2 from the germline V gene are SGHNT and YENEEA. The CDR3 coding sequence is TGTGCCAGCAGCACCTCGGGGAACACTGAAGCTTTCTTT. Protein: CASSTSGNTEAFF.

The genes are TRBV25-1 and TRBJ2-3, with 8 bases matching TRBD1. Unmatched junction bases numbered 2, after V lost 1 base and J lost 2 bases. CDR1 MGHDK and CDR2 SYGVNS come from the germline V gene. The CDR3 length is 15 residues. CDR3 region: CASSESGQATDTQYF. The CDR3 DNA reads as TGTGCCAGCAGTGAATCGGGACAGGCCACAGATACGCAGTATTTT. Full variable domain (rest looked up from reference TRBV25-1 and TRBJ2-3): EADIYQTPRYLVIGTGKKITLECSQTMGHDKMYWYQQDPGMELHLIHYSYGVNSTEKGDLSSESTVSRIRTEHFPLTLESARPSHTSQYLCASSESGQATDTQYFGPGTRLTVL.

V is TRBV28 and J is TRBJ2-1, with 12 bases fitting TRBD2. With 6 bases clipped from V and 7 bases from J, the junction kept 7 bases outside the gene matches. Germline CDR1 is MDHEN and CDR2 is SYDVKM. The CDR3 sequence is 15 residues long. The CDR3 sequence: CASRPLAGGPNEQFF. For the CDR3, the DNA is TGTGCCAGCAGACCCCTAGCGGGAGGGCCTAATGAGCAGTTCTTC.

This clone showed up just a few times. CDR3: CASSLVRMVGQMNTEAFF. The DNA of the CDR3 is TGTGCCAGCAGCTTAGTGAGGATGGTGGGACAGATGAACACTGAAGCTTTCTTT. The chain links TRBV7-2 to TRBJ1-1; 7 nucleotides line up with TRBD1. V trimming: 1 base; J trimming: 0 bases; junction bases outside the gene matches: 11. The length of the CDR3 is 18 residues. The germline CDR1 and CDR2 sequences are SGHTA and FQGNSA.

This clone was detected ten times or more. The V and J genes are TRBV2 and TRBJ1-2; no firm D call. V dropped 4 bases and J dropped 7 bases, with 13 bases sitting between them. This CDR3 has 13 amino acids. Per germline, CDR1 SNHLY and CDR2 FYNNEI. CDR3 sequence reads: CASSVVDIGGYTF. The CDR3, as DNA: TGTGCCAGCAGTGTCGTCGACATCGGTGGCTACACCTTC.

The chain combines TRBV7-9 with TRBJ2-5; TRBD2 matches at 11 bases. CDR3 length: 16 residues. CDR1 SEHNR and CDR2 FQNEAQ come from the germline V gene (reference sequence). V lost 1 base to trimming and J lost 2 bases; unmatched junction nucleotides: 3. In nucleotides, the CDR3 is TGTGCCAGCAGCTTAGTGGCTAGCGGGAGGCAAGAGACCCAGTACTTC. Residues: CASSLVASGRQETQYF.

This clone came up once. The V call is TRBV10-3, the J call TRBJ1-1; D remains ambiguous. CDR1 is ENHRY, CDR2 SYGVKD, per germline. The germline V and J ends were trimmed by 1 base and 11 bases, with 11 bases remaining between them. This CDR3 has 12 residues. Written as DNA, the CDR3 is TGTGCCATCAGTGAGTACGGCCTCGGGGCTTTCTTT. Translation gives CAISEYGLGAFF.

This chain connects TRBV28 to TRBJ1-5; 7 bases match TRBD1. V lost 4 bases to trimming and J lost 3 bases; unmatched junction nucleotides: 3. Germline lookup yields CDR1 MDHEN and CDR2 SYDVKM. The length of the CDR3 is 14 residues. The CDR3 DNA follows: TGTGCCAGCAGTTCGGGACAGTCCAATCAGCCCCAGCATTTT. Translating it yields CASSSGQSNQPQHF.

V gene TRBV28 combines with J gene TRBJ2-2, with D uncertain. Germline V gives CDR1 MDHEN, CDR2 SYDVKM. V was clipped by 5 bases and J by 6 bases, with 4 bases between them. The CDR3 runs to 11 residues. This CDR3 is CASSMPGELFF. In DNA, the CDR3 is TGTGCCAGCAGTATGCCCGGGGAGCTGTTTTTT.

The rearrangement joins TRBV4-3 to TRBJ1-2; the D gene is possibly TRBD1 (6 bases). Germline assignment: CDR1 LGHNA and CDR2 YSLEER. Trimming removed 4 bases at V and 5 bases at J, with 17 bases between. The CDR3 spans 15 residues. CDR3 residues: CASSPGTRAMYGYTF. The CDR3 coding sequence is TGCGCCAGCAGCCCCGGGACAAGGGCGATGTATGGCTACACCTTC.

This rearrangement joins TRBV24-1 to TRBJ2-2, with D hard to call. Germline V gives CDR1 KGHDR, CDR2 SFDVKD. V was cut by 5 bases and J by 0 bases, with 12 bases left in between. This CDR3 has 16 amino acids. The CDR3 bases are TGTGCCACCAGTGCCCTTCGGCCAACGAACACCGGGGAGCTGTTTTTT. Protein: CATSALRPTNTGELFF.

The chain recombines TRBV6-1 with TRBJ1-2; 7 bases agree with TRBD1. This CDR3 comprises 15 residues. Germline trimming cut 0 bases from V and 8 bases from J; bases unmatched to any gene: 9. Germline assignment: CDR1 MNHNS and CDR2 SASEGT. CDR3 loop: CASSEADGQVAGYTF. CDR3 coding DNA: TGTGCCAGCAGTGAAGCCGATGGACAGGTCGCAGGCTACACCTTC.

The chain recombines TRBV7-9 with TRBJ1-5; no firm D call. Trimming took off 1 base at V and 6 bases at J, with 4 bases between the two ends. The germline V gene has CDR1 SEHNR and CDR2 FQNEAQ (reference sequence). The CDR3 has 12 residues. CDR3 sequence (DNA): TGTGCCAGCAGCTTAGTGGGTCAGCCCCAGCATTTT. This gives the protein CASSLVGQPQHF.

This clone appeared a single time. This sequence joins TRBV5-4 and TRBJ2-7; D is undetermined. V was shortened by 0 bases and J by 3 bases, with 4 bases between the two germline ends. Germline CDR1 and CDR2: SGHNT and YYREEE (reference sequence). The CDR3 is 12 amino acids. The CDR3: CASSLDGYEQYF. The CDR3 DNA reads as TGTGCCAGCAGCTTGGACGGCTACGAGCAGTACTTC.

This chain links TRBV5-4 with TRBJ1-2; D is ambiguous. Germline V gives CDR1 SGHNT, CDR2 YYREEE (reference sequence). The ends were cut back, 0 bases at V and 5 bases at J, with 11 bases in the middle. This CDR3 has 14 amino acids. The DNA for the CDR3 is TGTGCCAGCAGCTTGGAATTCCCGTTTTATGGCTACACCTTC. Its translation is CASSLEFPFYGYTF.

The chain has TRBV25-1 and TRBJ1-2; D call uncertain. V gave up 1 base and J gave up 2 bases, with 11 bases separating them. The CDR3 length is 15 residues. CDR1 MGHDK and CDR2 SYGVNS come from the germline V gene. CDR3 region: CASSESLRANYGYTF. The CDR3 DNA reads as TGTGCCAGCAGTGAATCGCTAAGGGCGAACTATGGCTACACCTTC.

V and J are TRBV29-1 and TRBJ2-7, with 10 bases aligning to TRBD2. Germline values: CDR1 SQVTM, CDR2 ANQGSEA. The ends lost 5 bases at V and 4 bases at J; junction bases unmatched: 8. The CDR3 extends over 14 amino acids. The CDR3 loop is CSVPRASGSYEQYF. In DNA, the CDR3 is TGCAGCGTTCCAAGGGCTAGCGGGAGTTACGAGCAGTACTTC.

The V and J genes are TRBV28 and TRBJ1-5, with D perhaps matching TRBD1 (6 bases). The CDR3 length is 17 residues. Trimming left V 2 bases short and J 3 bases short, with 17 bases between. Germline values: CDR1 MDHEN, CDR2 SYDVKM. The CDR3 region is CASSLPGQLPPNQPQHF. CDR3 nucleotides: TGTGCCAGCAGTTTACCCGGACAGCTTCCTCCCAATCAGCCCCAGCATTTT.

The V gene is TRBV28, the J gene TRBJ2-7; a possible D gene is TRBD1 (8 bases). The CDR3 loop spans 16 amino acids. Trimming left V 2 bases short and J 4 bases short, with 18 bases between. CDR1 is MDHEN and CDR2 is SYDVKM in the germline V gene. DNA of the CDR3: TGTGCCAGCAGTTTAGGGAGCGGGACAGGAAATTACGAGCAGTACTTC. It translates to CASSLGSGTGNYEQYF.

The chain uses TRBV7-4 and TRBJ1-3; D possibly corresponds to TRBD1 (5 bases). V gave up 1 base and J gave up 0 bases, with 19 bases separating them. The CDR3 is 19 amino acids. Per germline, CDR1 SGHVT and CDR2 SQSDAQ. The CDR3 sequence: CASSLVALGTLTSGNTIYF. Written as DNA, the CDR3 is TGTGCCAGCAGCTTAGTAGCTTTGGGGACGCTCACCTCTGGAAACACCATATATTTT.

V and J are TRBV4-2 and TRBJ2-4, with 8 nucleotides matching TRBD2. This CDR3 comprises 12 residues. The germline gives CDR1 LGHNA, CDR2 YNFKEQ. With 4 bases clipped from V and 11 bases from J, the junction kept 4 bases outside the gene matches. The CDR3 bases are TGTGCCAGCAGCCTTAGCGGGACCCTTCAGTACTTC. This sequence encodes CASSLSGTLQYF.

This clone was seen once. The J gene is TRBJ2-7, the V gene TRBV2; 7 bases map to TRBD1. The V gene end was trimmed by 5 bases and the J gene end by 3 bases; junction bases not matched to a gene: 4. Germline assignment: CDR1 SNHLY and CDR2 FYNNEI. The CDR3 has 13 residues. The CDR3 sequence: CASSLDRVYEQYF. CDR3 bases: TGTGCCAGCAGTTTAGACAGGGTCTACGAGCAGTACTTC.

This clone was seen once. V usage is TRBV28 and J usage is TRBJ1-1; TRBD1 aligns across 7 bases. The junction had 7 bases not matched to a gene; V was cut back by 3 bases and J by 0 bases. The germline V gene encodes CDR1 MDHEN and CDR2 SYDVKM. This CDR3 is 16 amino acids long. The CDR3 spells CASSFPRGVLNTEAFF. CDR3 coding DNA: TGTGCCAGCAGTTTCCCCAGGGGGGTCCTGAACACTGAAGCTTTCTTT.